This is a list of T cell receptor beta chains from one sample in a study of shared clonotypes between healthy human individuals. Some clones are missing from TCRdb's copy, which holds only in-frame ones; the method was immunoSEQ multiplex PCR. The sample contains fewer than 3 million clones, 85% to 95% of which appear only once. Sequenced material: naive CD4+ T cells from PBMCs. These receptors were taken from a man younger than 35 in good health. Some clones in this sample may be carry-over from other donors' samples. Both conserved end residues are trimmed from each CDR3. Clone size is given for some rows only: seen once, a few or many times, or a class if the clone is expanded.

v_call: TRBV5-1; j_call: TRBJ2-5; clone_size: NA; cdr3_aa: ASMSGEETQY
v_call: TRBV18; j_call: TRBJ2-7; clone_size: NA; cdr3_aa: ASSPPASAGEQY
v_call: TRBV29-1; j_call: TRBJ2-1; clone_size: NA; cdr3_aa: SVGTSGSEQF
v_call: TRBV6-5; j_call: TRBJ1-1; clone_size: NA; cdr3_aa: ASSYRGNTEAF
v_call: TRBV20-1; j_call: TRBJ2-7; clone_size: NA; cdr3_aa: SAKQGLEQY
v_call: TRBV10-3; j_call: TRBJ1-5; clone_size: NA; cdr3_aa: AISESLRSSVSNQPQH
v_call: TRBV28; j_call: TRBJ2-2; clone_size: NA; cdr3_aa: ASTERSGKAGELF
v_call: TRBV5-4; j_call: TRBJ2-7; clone_size: NA; cdr3_aa: ASSRKAGSEQY
v_call: TRBV28; j_call: TRBJ2-5; clone_size: NA; cdr3_aa: ANPTVASLETQY
v_call: TRBV5-1; j_call: TRBJ2-7; clone_size: once; cdr3_aa: ASSLGSGEQY
v_call: TRBV7-3; j_call: TRBJ2-5; clone_size: NA; cdr3_aa: ASSQHHLGQETQY
v_call: TRBV28; j_call: TRBJ2-3; clone_size: NA; cdr3_aa: ASRGGGSSDTQY
v_call: TRBV27; j_call: TRBJ2-4; clone_size: once; cdr3_aa: ASRTFLGGTAKNIQY
v_call: TRBV28; j_call: TRBJ2-2; clone_size: NA; cdr3_aa: ASTLPGRVRSGELF
v_call: TRBV28; j_call: TRBJ2-2; clone_size: NA; cdr3_aa: ASTIGGIGQGSTGELF
v_call: TRBV4-1; j_call: TRBJ2-3; clone_size: once; cdr3_aa: ASSQGQGAFVGSDTQY
v_call: TRBV28; j_call: TRBJ1-2; clone_size: NA; cdr3_aa: ASSQGQGLNGYT
v_call: TRBV6-5; j_call: TRBJ2-7; clone_size: NA; cdr3_aa: ASSLIGGEQY
v_call: TRBV19; j_call: TRBJ1-1; clone_size: NA; cdr3_aa: ATRAREVKTEAF
v_call: TRBV28; j_call: TRBJ2-1; clone_size: NA; cdr3_aa: ASGSGPRGNEQF
v_call: TRBV28; j_call: TRBJ1-2; clone_size: NA; cdr3_aa: ASIIRGYGYT
v_call: TRBV29-1; j_call: TRBJ1-5; clone_size: few; cdr3_aa: SVEILNQPQH
v_call: TRBV30; j_call: TRBJ1-3; clone_size: NA; cdr3_aa: AARQGGDTIY
v_call: TRBV7-9; j_call: TRBJ2-2; clone_size: NA; cdr3_aa: ASSFRPSNTGELF
v_call: TRBV19; j_call: TRBJ1-5; clone_size: NA; cdr3_aa: ASSATQGSGQPQH
v_call: TRBV2; j_call: TRBJ2-1; clone_size: NA; cdr3_aa: ASSIGYNEQF
v_call: TRBV4-1; j_call: TRBJ2-7; clone_size: NA; cdr3_aa: ASSQWGPARNYEQY
v_call: TRBV6-1; j_call: TRBJ1-4; clone_size: NA; cdr3_aa: ASSDSGGNEKLF
v_call: TRBV21-1; j_call: TRBJ2-5; clone_size: NA; cdr3_aa: PELRDRGPQETQY
v_call: TRBV30; j_call: TRBJ2-7; clone_size: NA; cdr3_aa: AWSVDRWYEQY
v_call: TRBV11-1; j_call: TRBJ1-2; clone_size: NA; cdr3_aa: ASSATRANYGYT
v_call: TRBV7-2; j_call: TRBJ2-3; clone_size: NA; cdr3_aa: ASSLALLTDTQY
v_call: TRBV5-1; j_call: TRBJ2-5; clone_size: NA; cdr3_aa: ASRSLLAGVSETQY
v_call: TRBV29-1; j_call: TRBJ1-5; clone_size: once; cdr3_aa: SGATGFNQPQH
v_call: TRBV11-2; j_call: TRBJ2-1; clone_size: NA; cdr3_aa: ASRRGSVETEQF
v_call: TRBV5-4; j_call: TRBJ2-7; clone_size: NA; cdr3_aa: ASSLAGQGSYEQY
v_call: TRBV9; j_call: TRBJ2-1; clone_size: NA; cdr3_aa: ASSVAPGLTSHEQF
v_call: TRBV6-4; j_call: TRBJ2-3; clone_size: NA; cdr3_aa: ASSPDRNSDTQY
v_call: TRBV19; j_call: TRBJ2-5; clone_size: NA; cdr3_aa: ASSILSGGFRAQY
v_call: TRBV2; j_call: TRBJ2-2; clone_size: NA; cdr3_aa: ASSAAGLNTGELF
v_call: TRBV10-3; j_call: TRBJ2-7; clone_size: NA; cdr3_aa: AISDSKQGEVDEQY
v_call: TRBV4-1; j_call: TRBJ1-2; clone_size: once; cdr3_aa: ASSQVRGREGYT
v_call: TRBV15; j_call: TRBJ2-7; clone_size: NA; cdr3_aa: ATSRYTGGYEQY
v_call: TRBV5-1; j_call: TRBJ2-1; clone_size: NA; cdr3_aa: ASSALTSGPYNEQF
v_call: TRBV4-3; j_call: TRBJ2-5; clone_size: NA; cdr3_aa: ASSQEVRGPETQY
v_call: TRBV28; j_call: TRBJ2-6; clone_size: NA; cdr3_aa: ASRTGTSGANVLT
v_call: TRBV2; j_call: TRBJ1-2; clone_size: NA; cdr3_aa: ASSPGTVLYGYT
v_call: TRBV6-1; j_call: TRBJ1-1; clone_size: few; cdr3_aa: ASSERPVIEAF
v_call: TRBV21-1; j_call: TRBJ2-7; clone_size: once; cdr3_aa: ASSKALLSLFYEQY
v_call: TRBV7-9; j_call: TRBJ1-5; clone_size: NA; cdr3_aa: ASSYGIGGEQPQH
v_call: TRBV2; j_call: TRBJ2-7; clone_size: NA; cdr3_aa: ASSEAGSTFYEQY
v_call: TRBV5-3; j_call: TRBJ2-1; clone_size: NA; cdr3_aa: ARSRVLAGNEQF
v_call: TRBV4-1; j_call: TRBJ2-3; clone_size: NA; cdr3_aa: ASSQVGDTQY